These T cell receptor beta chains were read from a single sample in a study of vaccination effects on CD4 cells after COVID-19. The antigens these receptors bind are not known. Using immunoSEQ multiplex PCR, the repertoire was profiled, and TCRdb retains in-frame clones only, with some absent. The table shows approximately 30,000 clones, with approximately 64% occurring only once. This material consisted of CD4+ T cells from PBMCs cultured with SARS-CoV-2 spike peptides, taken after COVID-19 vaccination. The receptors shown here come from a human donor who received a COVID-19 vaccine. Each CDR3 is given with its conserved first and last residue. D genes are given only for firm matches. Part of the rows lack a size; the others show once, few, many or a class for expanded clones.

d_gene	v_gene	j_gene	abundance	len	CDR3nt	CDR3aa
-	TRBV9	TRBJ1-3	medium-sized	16	TGTGCCAGCAGCGTCCGATTAGAAGGTTGGGGAAACACCATATATTTT	CASSVRLEGWGNTIYF
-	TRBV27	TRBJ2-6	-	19	TGTGCCAGCAGTTATCGGACAGCCATCTCTTCCTCTGGGGCCAACGTCCTGACTTTC	CASSYRTAISSSGANVLTF
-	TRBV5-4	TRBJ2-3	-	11	TGTGCCAGCAGCTTGGCAGATACGCAGTATTTT	CASSLADTQYF
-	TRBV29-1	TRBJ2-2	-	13	TGCAGCGCCGACAGGCCGAACACCGGGGAGCTGTTTTTT	CSADRPNTGELFF
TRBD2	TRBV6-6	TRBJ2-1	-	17	TGTGCCAGCAGTCAGGTTGGTCGCGGGGGACTCTACAATGAGCAGTTCTTC	CASSQVGRGGLYNEQFF
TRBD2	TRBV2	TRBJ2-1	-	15	TGTGCCAGCAGTGAAGCGTCTAGCGGGATTCTTAAGCAGTTCTTC	CASSEASSGILKQFF
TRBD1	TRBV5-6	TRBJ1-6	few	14	TGTGCCAGCAGCTTGGCAGGGGGAAGGTCACCCCTCCACTTT	CASSLAGGRSPLHF
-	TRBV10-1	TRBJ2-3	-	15	TGCGCCAGCAGTGACGGGACTGGCCCAACAGATACGCAGTATTTT	CASSDGTGPTDTQYF
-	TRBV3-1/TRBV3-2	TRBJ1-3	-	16	TGTGCCAGCAGCCCTACCTCAAGCGCCTCTGGAAACACCATATATTTT	CASSPTSSASGNTIYF
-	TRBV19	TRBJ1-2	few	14	TGTGCCAGTAGTATAGACGGGGGCTATGGTGGCTACACCTTC	CASSIDGGYGGYTF
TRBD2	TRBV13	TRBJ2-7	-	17	TGTGCCAGCAGCTTAATCTGGAGCGGGAGGGCCCTCTACGAGCAGTACTTC	CASSLIWSGRALYEQYF
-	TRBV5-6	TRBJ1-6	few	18	TGTGCCAGCAGCTTCCTTACGGCGTCCGGGACGGGAAATTCACCCCTCCACTTT	CASSFLTASGTGNSPLHF
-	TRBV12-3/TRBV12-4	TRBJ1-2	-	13	TGTGCCAGCAGTTCCCCTGGGGGCTATGGCTACACCTTC	CASSSPGGYGYTF
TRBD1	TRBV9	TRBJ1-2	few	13	TGTGCCAGCAGCGTAGGGGACAGGGAAGGCTACACCTTC	CASSVGDREGYTF
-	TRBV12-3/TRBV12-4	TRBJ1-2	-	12	TGTGCCAGCAGTTTAGGGCAGGATGGCTACACCTTC	CASSLGQDGYTF
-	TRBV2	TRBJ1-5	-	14	TGTGCCAGCAGGGAGGGGTATAGCAATCAGCCCCAGCATTTT	CASREGYSNQPQHF
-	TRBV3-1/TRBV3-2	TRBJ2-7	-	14	TGTGCCAGCAGCCCGGCGGCCCGACTCACTCGGCAGTACTTC	CASSPAARLTRQYF
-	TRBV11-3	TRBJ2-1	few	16	TGTGCCAGCAGCTTAGAACAGGGAGGAGTAGACAATGAGCAGTTCTTC	CASSLEQGGVDNEQFF
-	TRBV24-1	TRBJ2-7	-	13	TGTGCCACCAGTGATAAGACCCCCTACGAGCAGTACTTC	CATSDKTPYEQYF
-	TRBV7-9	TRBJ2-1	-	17	TGTGCCAGCAGCTTAGCCGGACGTCAGGGATACTACAATGAGCAGTTCTTC	CASSLAGRQGYYNEQFF
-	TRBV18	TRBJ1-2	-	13	TGTGCCAGCTCAACGGACGGGGCCGGTGGCTACACCTTC	CASSTDGAGGYTF
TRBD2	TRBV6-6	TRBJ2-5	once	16	TGTGCCAGCAGTGCGCCCGGGACTAGGGGACAAGAGACCCAGTACTTC	CASSAPGTRGQETQYF